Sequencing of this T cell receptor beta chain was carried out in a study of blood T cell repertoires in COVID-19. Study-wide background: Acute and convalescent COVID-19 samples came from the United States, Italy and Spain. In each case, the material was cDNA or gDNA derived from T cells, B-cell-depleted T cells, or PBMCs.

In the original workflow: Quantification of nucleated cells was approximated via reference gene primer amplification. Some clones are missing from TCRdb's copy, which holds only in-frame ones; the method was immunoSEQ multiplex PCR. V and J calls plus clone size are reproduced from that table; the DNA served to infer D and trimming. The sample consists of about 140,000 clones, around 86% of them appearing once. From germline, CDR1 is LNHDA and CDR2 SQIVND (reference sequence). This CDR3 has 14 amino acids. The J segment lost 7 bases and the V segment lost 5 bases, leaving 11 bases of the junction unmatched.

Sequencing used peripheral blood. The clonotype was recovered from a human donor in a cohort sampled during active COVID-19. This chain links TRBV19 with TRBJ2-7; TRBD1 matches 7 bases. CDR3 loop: CASSDRAGGKEQYF. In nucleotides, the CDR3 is TGTGCCAGTAGTGACAGGGCAGGAGGTAAGGAGCAGTACTTC.